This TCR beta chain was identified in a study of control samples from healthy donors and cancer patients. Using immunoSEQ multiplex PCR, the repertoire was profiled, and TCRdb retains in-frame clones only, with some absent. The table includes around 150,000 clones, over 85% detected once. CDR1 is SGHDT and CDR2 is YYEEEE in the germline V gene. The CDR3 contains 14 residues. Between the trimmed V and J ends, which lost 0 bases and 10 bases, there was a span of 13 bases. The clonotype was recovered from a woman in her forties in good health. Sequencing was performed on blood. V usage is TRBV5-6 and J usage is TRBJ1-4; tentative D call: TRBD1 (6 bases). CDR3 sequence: CASSLASGVGKLFF. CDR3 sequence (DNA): TGTGCCAGCAGCTTGGCGTCAGGGGTTGGAAAACTGTTTTTT.